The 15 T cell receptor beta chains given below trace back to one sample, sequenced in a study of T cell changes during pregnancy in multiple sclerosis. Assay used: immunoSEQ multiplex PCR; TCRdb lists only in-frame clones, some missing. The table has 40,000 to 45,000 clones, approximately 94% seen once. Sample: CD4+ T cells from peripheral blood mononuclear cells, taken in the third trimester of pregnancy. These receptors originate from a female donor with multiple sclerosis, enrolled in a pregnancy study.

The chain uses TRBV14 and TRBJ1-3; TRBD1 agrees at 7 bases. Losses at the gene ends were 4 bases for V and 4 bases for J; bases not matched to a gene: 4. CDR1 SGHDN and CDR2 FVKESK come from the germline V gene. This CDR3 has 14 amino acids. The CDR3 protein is CASSLPGQGNTIYF. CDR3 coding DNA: TGTGCCAGCAGCCTACCGGGACAGGGAAACACCATATATTTT.

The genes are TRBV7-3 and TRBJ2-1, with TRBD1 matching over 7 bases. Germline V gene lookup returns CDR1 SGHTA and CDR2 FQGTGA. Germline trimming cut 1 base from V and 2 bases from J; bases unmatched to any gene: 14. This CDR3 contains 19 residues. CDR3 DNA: TGTGCCAGCAGCTTAAAGGTGACTGGACAGGCGGTTCCCTACAATGAGCAGTTCTTC. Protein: CASSLKVTGQAVPYNEQFF.

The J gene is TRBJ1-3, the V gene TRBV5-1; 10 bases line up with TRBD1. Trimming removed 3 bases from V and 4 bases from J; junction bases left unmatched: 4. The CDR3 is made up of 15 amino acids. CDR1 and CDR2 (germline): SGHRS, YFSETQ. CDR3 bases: TGCGCCAGCAGCTGGGACAGGGGCGCCGGAAACACCATATATTTT. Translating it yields CASSWDRGAGNTIYF.

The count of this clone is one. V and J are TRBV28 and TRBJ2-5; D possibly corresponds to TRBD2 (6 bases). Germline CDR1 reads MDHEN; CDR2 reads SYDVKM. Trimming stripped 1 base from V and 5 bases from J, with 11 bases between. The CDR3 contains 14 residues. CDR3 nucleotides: TGTGCCAGCAGTTTATCGGAGGGCTGGGAGACCCAGTACTTC. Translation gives CASSLSEGWETQYF.

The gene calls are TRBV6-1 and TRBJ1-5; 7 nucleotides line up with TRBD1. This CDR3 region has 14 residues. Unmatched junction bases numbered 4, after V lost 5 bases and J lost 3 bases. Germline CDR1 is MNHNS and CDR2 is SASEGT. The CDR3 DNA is TGTGCCAGCAGTCCTGGACAGGCCAATCAGCCCCAGCATTTT. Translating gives CASSPGQANQPQHF.

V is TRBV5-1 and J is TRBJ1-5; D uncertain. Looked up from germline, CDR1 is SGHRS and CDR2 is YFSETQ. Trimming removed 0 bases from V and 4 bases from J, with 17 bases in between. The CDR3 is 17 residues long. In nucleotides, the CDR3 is TGCGCCAGCAGCTTGGAAGTTAGGAGGGTTTGTAATCAGCCCCAGCATTTT. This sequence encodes CASSLEVRRVCNQPQHF.

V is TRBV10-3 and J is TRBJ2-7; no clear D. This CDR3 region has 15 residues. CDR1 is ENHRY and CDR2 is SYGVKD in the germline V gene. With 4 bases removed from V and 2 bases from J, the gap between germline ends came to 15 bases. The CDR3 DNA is TGTGCCATCAGTGTAAGCGAGAGCCCTACCTACGAGCAGTACTTC. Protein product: CAISVSESPTYEQYF.

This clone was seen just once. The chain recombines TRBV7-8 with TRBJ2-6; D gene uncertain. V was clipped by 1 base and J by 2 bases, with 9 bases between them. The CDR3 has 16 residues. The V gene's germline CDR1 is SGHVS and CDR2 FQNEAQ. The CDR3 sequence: CASSLDQVPGANVLTF. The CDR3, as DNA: TGTGCCAGCAGCTTAGATCAGGTCCCTGGGGCCAACGTCCTGACTTTC. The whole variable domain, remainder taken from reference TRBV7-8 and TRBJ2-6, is GAGVSQSPRYKVAKRGQDVALRCDPISGHVSLFWYQQALGQGPEFLTYFQNEAQLDKSGLPSDRFFAERPEGSVSTLKIQRTQQEDSAVYLCASSLDQVPGANVLTFGAGSRLTVL.

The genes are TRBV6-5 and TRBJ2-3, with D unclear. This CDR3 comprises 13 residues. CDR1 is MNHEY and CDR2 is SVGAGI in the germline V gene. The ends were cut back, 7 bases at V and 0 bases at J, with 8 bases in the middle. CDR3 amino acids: CASTPGSTDTQYF. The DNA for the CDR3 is TGTGCCAGCACCCCAGGTAGCACAGATACGCAGTATTTT.

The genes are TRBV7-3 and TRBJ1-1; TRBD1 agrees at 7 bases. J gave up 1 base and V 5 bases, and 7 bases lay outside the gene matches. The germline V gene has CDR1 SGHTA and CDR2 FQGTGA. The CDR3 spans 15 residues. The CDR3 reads CASSAMGTENTEAFF. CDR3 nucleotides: TGTGCCAGCAGCGCCATGGGGACAGAGAACACTGAAGCTTTCTTT.

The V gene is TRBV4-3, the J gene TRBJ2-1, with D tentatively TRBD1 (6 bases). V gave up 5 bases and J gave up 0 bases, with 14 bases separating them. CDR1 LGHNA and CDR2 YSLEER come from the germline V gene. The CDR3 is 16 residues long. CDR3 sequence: CASSSSGVSSYNEQFF. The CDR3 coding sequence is TGCGCCAGCAGCTCTTCAGGGGTTAGCTCCTACAATGAGCAGTTCTTC.

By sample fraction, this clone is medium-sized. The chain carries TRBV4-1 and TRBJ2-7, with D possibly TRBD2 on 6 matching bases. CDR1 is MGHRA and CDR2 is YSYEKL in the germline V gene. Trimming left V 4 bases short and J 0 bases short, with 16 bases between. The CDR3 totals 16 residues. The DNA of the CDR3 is TGCGCCAGCAGCCTTTCAAGGGAGGCTTACTCCTACGAGCAGTACTTC. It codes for CASSLSREAYSYEQYF.

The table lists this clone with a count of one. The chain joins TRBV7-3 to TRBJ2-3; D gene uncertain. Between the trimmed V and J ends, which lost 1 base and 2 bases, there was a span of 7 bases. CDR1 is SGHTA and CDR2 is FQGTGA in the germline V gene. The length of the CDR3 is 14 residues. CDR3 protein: CASSLIANTDTQYF. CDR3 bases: TGTGCCAGCAGCTTAATAGCCAACACAGATACGCAGTATTTT.

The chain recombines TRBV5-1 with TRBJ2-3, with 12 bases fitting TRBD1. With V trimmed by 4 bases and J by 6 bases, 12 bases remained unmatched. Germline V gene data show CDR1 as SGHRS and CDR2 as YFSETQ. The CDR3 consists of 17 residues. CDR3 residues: CASSLLSGTGGRDTQYF. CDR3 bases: TGCGCCAGCAGCCTCCTCTCGGGGACAGGGGGCAGGGATACGCAGTATTTT.

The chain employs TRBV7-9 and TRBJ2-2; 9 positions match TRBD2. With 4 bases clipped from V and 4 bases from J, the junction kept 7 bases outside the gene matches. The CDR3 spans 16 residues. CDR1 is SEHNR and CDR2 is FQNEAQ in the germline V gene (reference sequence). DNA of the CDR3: TGTGCCAGCAGCTCGGGCGGGAGGGGTTCCACCGGGGAGCTGTTTTTT. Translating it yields CASSSGGRGSTGELFF.